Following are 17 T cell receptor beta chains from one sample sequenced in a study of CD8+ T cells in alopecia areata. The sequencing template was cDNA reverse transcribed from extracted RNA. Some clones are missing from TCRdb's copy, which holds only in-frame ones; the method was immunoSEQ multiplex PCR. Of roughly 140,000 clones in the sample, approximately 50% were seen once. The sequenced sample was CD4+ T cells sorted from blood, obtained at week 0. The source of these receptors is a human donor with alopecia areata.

This CDR3 is CSVEVGGPNQPQHF. The CDR3 bases are TGCAGCGTTGAAGTCGGGGGTCCGAATCAGCCCCAGCATTTT. The gene calls are TRBV29-1 and TRBJ1-5, with D possibly TRBD1 on 5 matching bases. V lost 1 base and J lost 4, with 11 bases in between. Germline V gene data show CDR1 as SQVTM and CDR2 as ANQGSEA. The CDR3 extends over 14 amino acids. Together with reference TRBV29-1 and TRBJ1-5, the CDR3 gives the full variable domain: SAVISQKPSRDICQRGTSLTIQCQVDSQVTMMFWYRQQPGQSLTLIATANQGSEATYESGFVIDKFPISRPNLTFSTLTVSNMSPEDSSIYLCSVEVGGPNQPQHFGDGTRLSIL.

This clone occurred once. The DNA of the CDR3 is TGTGCCTGGAGTGGACAGGGGACTCAGCCCCAGCATTTT. Translated: CAWSGQGTQPQHF. V is TRBV30 and J is TRBJ1-5, with 8 bases that match TRBD1. The germline CDR1 and CDR2 sequences are GTSNPN and SVGIG (reference sequence). The CDR3 consists of 13 residues. The junction had 2 bases not matched to a gene; V was cut back by 1 base and J by 6 bases.

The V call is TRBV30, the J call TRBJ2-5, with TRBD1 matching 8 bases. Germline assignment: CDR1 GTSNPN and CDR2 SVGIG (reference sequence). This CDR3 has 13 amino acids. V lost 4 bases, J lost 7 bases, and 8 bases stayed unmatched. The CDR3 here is CAWTQGARLTQYF. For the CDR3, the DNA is TGTGCCTGGACCCAGGGGGCCCGTTTGACCCAGTACTTC.

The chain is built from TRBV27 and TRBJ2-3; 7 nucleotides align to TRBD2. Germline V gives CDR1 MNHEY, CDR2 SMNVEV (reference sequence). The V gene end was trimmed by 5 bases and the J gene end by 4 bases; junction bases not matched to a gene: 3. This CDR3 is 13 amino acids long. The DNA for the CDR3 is TGTGCCAGCAGTACGGGGAGGGCAGATACGCAGTATTTT. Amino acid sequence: CASSTGRADTQYF.

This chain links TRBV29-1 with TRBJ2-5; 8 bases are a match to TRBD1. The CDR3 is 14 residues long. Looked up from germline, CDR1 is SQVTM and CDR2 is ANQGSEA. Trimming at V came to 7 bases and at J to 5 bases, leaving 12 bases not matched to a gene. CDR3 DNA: TGCAGCGCTGGAGCAGGGGGCTGGGCGGAGACCCAGTACTTC. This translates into CSAGAGGWAETQYF. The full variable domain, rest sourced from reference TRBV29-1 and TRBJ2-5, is SAVISQKPSRDICQRGTSLTIQCQVDSQVTMMFWYRQQPGQSLTLIATANQGSEATYESGFVIDKFPISRPNLTFSTLTVSNMSPEDSSIYLCSAGAGGWAETQYFGPGTRLLVL.

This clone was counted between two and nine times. Here the CDR3 DNA reads TGTGCCAGCAGCCTGCTGGCGGGGCGCTACAATGAGCAGTTCTTC. Its translation is CASSLLAGRYNEQFF. The J gene is TRBJ2-1, the V gene TRBV5-5, with a weak D call TRBD2 (6 bases). Trimming pared 4 bases from V and 3 bases from J, leaving 14 bases between. Germline loops: CDR1 SGHKS, CDR2 YYEKEE (reference sequence). CDR3 length: 15 residues.

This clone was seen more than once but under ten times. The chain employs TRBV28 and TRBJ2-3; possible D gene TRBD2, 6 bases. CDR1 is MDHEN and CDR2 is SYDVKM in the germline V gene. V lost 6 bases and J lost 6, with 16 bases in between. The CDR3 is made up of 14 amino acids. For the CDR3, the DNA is TGTGCCAGCAGGTGGTCCCAGGCGGGGGATACGCAGTATTTT. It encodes CASRWSQAGDTQYF.

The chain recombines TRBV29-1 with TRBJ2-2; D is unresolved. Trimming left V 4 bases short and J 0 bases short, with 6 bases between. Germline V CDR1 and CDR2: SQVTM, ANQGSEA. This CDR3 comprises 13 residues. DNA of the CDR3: TGCAGCGTTGTGGGTGCGAACACCGGGGAGCTGTTTTTT. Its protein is CSVVGANTGELFF.

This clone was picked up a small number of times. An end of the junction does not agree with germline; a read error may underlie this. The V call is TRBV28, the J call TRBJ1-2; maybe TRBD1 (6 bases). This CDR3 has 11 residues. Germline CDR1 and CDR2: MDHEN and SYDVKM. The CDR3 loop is CASSLGGAPHF. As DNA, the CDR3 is TGTGCCAGCAGTCTAGGGGGGGCTCCCCATTTC.

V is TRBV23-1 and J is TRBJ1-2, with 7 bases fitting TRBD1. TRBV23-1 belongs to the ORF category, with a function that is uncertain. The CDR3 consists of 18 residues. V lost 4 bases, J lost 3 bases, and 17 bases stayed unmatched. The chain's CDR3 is CASSPYPSAGGYDYGYTF. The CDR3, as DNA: TGCGCCAGCAGTCCCTACCCCTCCGCAGGGGGATATGACTATGGCTACACCTTC.

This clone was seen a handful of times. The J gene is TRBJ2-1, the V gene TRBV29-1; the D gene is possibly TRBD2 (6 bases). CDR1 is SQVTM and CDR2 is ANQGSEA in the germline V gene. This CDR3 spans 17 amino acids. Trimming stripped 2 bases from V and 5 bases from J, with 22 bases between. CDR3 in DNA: TGCAGCGTTGAAATCTCGCGTGGAGGGGCATGGGACAATGAGCAGTTCTTC. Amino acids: CSVEISRGGAWDNEQFF.

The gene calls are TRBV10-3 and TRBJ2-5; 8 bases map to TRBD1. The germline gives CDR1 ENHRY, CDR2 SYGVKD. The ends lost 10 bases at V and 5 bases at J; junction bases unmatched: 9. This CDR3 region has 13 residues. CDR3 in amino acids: CATGQGGWETQYF. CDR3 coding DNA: TGTGCCACCGGACAGGGAGGTTGGGAGACCCAGTACTTC.

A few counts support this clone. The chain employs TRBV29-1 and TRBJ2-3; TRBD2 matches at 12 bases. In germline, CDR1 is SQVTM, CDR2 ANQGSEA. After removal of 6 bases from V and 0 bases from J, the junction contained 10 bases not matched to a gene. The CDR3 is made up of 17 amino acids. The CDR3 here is CSVAPGLAGASTDTQYF. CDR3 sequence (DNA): TGCAGCGTCGCCCCGGGACTAGCGGGCGCTAGCACAGATACGCAGTATTTT.

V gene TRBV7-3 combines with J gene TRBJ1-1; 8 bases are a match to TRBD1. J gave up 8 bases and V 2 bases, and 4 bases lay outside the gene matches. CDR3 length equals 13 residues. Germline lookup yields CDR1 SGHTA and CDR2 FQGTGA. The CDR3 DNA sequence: TGTGCCAGCAGCTTATTATCAGGGGGCGAAGCTTTCTTT. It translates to CASSLLSGGEAFF.

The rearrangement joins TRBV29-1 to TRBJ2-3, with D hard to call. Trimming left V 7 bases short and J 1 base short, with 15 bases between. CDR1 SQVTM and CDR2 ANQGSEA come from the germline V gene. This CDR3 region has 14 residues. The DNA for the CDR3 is TGCAGCGCCTCGGGCCCTACAGGCACAGATACGCAGTATTTT. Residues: CSASGPTGTDTQYF.

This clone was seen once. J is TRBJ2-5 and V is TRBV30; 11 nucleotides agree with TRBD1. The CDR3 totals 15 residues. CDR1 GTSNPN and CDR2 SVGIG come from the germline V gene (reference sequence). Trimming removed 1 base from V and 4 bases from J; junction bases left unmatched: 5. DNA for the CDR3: TGTGCCTGGAGTGCTGGACAGGGGGCAAGAGAGACCCAGTACTTC. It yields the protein CAWSAGQGARETQYF.

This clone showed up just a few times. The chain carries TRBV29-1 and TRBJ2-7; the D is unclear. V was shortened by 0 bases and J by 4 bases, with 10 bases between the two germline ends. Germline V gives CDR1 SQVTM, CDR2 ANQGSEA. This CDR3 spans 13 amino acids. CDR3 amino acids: CSVEEFPQYEQYF. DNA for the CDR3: TGCAGCGTTGAAGAGTTCCCCCAGTACGAGCAGTACTTC.